Shown below are 29 T cell receptor beta chains from a single sample sequenced in a study of radiotherapy plus CTLA-4 blockade in lung cancer. Using immunoSEQ multiplex PCR, the repertoire was profiled, and TCRdb retains in-frame clones only, with some absent. The sample lists roughly 92,000 clones, about 86% seen once, with more than 2% in the top ten. Sequencing was performed on peripheral blood, taken from a patient treated with radiotherapy plus ipilimumab. These receptors came from a human donor with non-small cell lung cancer who had a partial response to radiotherapy plus ipilimumab.

This clone was seen a few times. The J gene is TRBJ2-5, the V gene TRBV19; 10 positions match TRBD2. The germline gives CDR1 LNHDA, CDR2 SQIVND (reference sequence). The V and J ends lost 9 bases and 5 bases, in that order; junction bases with no gene match: 6. This CDR3 contains 13 residues. The DNA of the CDR3 is TGTGCCAGCCGAGCGGGGGGGTTCGAGACCCAGTACTTC. Its protein is CASRAGGFETQYF. Together with reference TRBV19 and TRBJ2-5, the CDR3 gives the full variable domain: DGGITQSPKYLFRKEGQNVTLSCEQNLNHDAMYWYRQDPGQGLRLIYYSQIVNDFQKGDIAEGYSVSREKKESFPLTVTSAQKNPTAFYLCASRAGGFETQYFGPGTRLLVL.

This rearrangement joins TRBV30 to TRBJ2-5; D is unclear. The ends were cut back, 0 bases at V and 5 bases at J, with 10 bases in the middle. Germline values: CDR1 GTSNPN, CDR2 SVGIG (reference sequence). The CDR3 covers 13 residues. CDR3 nucleotide sequence: TGTGCCTGGAGTGTACTTAGTCGTGAGACCCAGTACTTC. It is translated as CAWSVLSRETQYF.

This chain joins TRBV5-4 and TRBJ2-5; 11 nucleotides line up with TRBD2. J gave up 2 bases and V 0 bases, and 3 bases lay outside the gene matches. The length of the CDR3 is 16 residues. The germline gives CDR1 SGHNT, CDR2 YYREEE (reference sequence). The CDR3 nucleotides read TGTGCCAGCAGCTTGGGTAGCGGGAGGGTTCAAGAGACCCAGTACTTC. It is translated as CASSLGSGRVQETQYF.

There are a few counts of this clone. The rearrangement joins TRBV27 to TRBJ2-1, with a weak D call TRBD2 (5 bases). Germline V gives CDR1 MNHEY, CDR2 SMNVEV (reference sequence). This CDR3 is built from 15 residues. Trimming removed 5 bases from V and 12 bases from J, with 23 bases in between. DNA for the CDR3: TGTGCCAGCAGTCCCACGGGGAAAAGGGAACTCCGGCAGTTCTTC. Protein sequence: CASSPTGKRELRQFF.

V gene TRBV7-3 combines with J gene TRBJ2-3; D is perhaps TRBD1 (5 bases). V lost 4 bases and J 0 bases, leaving 5 bases between the germline ends. The CDR3 contains 13 residues. Germline CDR1 and CDR2: SGHTA and FQGTGA. The CDR3, as DNA: TGTGCCAGCAGCTGGGGCAGCACAGATACGCAGTATTTT. It is translated as CASSWGSTDTQYF.

This sequence joins TRBV19 and TRBJ1-1, with D possibly matching TRBD1 (5 bases). Germline-derived CDR1 and CDR2 are LNHDA and SQIVND (reference sequence). The CDR3 consists of 15 residues. Trimming cost V 3 bases and J 7 bases, with 18 bases left between them. The CDR3 nucleotides read TGTGCCAGTAGTATCGGCGGCCAGGGTGGTTTTGAAGCTTTCTTT. Its protein product is CASSIGGQGGFEAFF. The full variable domain, completed using reference TRBV19 and TRBJ1-1, is DGGITQSPKYLFRKEGQNVTLSCEQNLNHDAMYWYRQDPGQGLRLIYYSQIVNDFQKGDIAEGYSVSREKKESFPLTVTSAQKNPTAFYLCASSIGGQGGFEAFFGQGTRLTVV.

The chain joins TRBV2 to TRBJ1-2; weak D call: TRBD1 (5 bases). There are 15 residues in the CDR3. CDR1 is SNHLY and CDR2 is FYNNEI in the germline V gene. V was pared by 4 bases and J by 7 bases, with 19 bases between. This CDR3 is CASSVRRAGSGGYTF. CDR3 nucleotide sequence: TGTGCCAGCAGTGTCCGCAGGGCAGGTTCAGGTGGCTACACCTTC.

The V gene is TRBV6-5, the J gene TRBJ1-5; TRBD1 might be the D (6 bases). Germline V CDR1 and CDR2: MNHEY, SVGAGI. V was shortened by 5 bases and J by 3 bases, with 14 bases between the two germline ends. The length of the CDR3 is 15 residues. This CDR3 is CASSLTGILNQPQHF. CDR3 sequence (DNA): TGTGCCAGCAGTCTAACAGGGATTCTCAATCAGCCCCAGCATTTT.

The chain couples TRBV7-6 to TRBJ2-5; the match to TRBD1 covers 10 bases. The germline V gene encodes CDR1 SGHVS and CDR2 FNYEAQ. The CDR3 loop spans 15 amino acids. Trimming removed 4 bases from V and 3 bases from J; junction bases left unmatched: 5. The CDR3 bases are TGTGCCAGCAGCTCGAGACAGGGGGCTGAAGAGACCCAGTACTTC. It translates to CASSSRQGAEETQYF.

As concerns this clone: A junction boundary mismatches the germline segment, possibly from a read error. The chain recombines TRBV6-1 with TRBJ1-2; 7 bases match TRBD1. Germline V gives CDR1 MNHNS, CDR2 SASEGT. This CDR3 is 13 amino acids long. The CDR3 here is CASSLTGTASSIF. Here the CDR3 DNA reads TGTGCCAGCAGCCTGACAGGGACTGCCTCCTCGATCTTC.

This clone is a singleton in its sample. The gene calls are TRBV28 and TRBJ2-7; 7 positions match TRBD1. V lost 5 bases and J lost 4; bases outside the gene matches: 11. The germline V gene has CDR1 MDHEN and CDR2 SYDVKM. This CDR3 is built from 15 residues. The CDR3 nucleotides are TGTGCCAGCAGTCCCGGGACAGTTTACGGTTACGAGCAGTACGTC. This sequence encodes CASSPGTVYGYEQYV.

The rearrangement joins TRBV27 to TRBJ1-1, with D tentatively TRBD1 (5 bases). Per the germline V gene, CDR1 is MNHEY and CDR2 is SMNVEV (reference sequence). V lost 6 bases to trimming and J lost 1 base, with 18 bases between them. This CDR3 is built from 16 residues. The CDR3 DNA reads TGTGCCAGCAGCCCAGGTTGGGGCAAAACGAACACTGAAGCTTTCTTT. This gives the protein CASSPGWGKTNTEAFF.

CDR3 nucleotides: TGTGCCAGCAGCTCCGACAGGGTTGCGTACGAGCAGTACTTC. Its protein is CASSSDRVAYEQYF. V is TRBV5-6 and J is TRBJ2-5; 7 bases agree with TRBD1. The end of the DNA is better explained by TRBJ2-7, so the J call may be wrong. The CDR3 is 14 residues long. Germline CDR1 is SGHDT and CDR2 is YYEEEE.

The CDR3 loop is CASSMSREASYEQYF. Written as DNA, the CDR3 is TGTGCCAGTAGTATGAGTCGGGAGGCTTCCTACGAGCAGTACTTC. This chain connects TRBV19 to TRBJ2-7; 7 positions match TRBD2. V lost 3 bases, J lost 1 base, and 6 bases stayed unmatched. This CDR3 region has 15 residues. CDR1 and CDR2 (germline): LNHDA, SQIVND (reference sequence). Full variable domain (remainder filled in from reference TRBV19 and TRBJ2-7): DGGITQSPKYLFRKEGQNVTLSCEQNLNHDAMYWYRQDPGQGLRLIYYSQIVNDFQKGDIAEGYSVSREKKESFPLTVTSAQKNPTAFYLCASSMSREASYEQYFGPGTRLTVT.

The chain uses TRBV27 and TRBJ2-1; TRBD2 matches at 9 bases. Germline-derived CDR1 and CDR2 are MNHEY and SMNVEV (reference sequence). The junction had 19 bases not matched to a gene; V was cut back by 7 bases and J by 3 bases. The CDR3 extends over 19 amino acids. The CDR3 spells CASTVRSIHRLADYNEQFF. As DNA, the CDR3 is TGTGCCAGCACCGTACGGTCTATACATAGACTAGCGGACTACAATGAGCAGTTCTTC.

The V gene is TRBV5-6, the J gene TRBJ1-2, with D perhaps matching TRBD1 (5 bases). Per the germline V gene, CDR1 is SGHDT and CDR2 is YYEEEE. Trimming took off 0 bases at V and 4 bases at J, with 13 bases between the two ends. The CDR3 length is 15 residues. The CDR3 DNA follows: TGTGCCAGCAGCTTGGCCAGGGTTCGTCCCTATGGCTACACCTTC. Protein: CASSLARVRPYGYTF.

The chain uses TRBV2 and TRBJ2-1; TRBD1 agrees at 7 bases. Germline V gives CDR1 SNHLY, CDR2 FYNNEI. The CDR3 is 15 residues long. With 5 bases clipped from V and 0 bases from J, the junction kept 4 bases outside the gene matches. For the CDR3, the DNA is TGTGCCAGCAGTATGACAGGGAGCTCCTACAATGAGCAGTTCTTC. Translated, it gives CASSMTGSSYNEQFF. Looking up the rest from reference TRBV2 and TRBJ2-1 gives the full variable domain: EPEVTQTPSHQVTQMGQEVILRCVPISNHLYFYWYRQILGQKVEFLVSFYNNEISEKSEIFDDQFSVERPDGSNFTLKIRSTKLEDSAMYFCASSMTGSSYNEQFFGPGTRLTVL.

This sequence joins TRBV10-1 and TRBJ2-7; 9 bases are a match to TRBD1. Trimming cost V 3 bases and J 1 base; bases outside gene matches: 16. Germline CDR1 reads WNHNN; CDR2 reads SYGVQD (reference sequence). CDR3 length: 19 amino acids. As DNA, the CDR3 is TGCGCCAGCAGTGAAGGGCGGGACAGGGTGGTTTACGGATCCTACGAGCAGTACGTC. Residues: CASSEGRDRVVYGSYEQYV.

This clone turned up a few times. The V gene is TRBV10-3, the J gene TRBJ1-1, with TRBD1 matching 8 bases. V gave up 6 bases and J gave up 6 bases; unmatched junction bases: 6. CDR1 and CDR2 (germline): ENHRY, SYGVKD. The CDR3 covers 13 residues. This CDR3 reads CAIRDRDGPEAFF. The CDR3 nucleotides are TGTGCCATCAGGGACAGGGATGGCCCTGAAGCTTTCTTT.

The chain recombines TRBV6-1 with TRBJ2-2; a possible D gene is TRBD1 (5 bases). This CDR3 has 13 amino acids. The ends were cut back, 7 bases at V and 5 bases at J, with 11 bases in the middle. The germline gives CDR1 MNHNS, CDR2 SASEGT. CDR3 in DNA: TGTGCCAGCATGTTAGCAGGGACCGGGGAGCTGTTTTTT. It codes for CASMLAGTGELFF.

The chain is built from TRBV7-9 and TRBJ1-5; 8 bases match TRBD1. The CDR3 is 15 amino acids. V trimming: 0 bases; J trimming: 4 bases; junction bases outside the gene matches: 2. CDR1 SEHNR and CDR2 FQNEAQ come from the germline V gene (reference sequence). CDR3 in DNA: TGTGCCAGCAGCTTAGCAGACAGGGGAAATCAGCCCCAGCATTTT. Protein product: CASSLADRGNQPQHF.

CDR3 amino acids: CASSRTGRAPDTQYF. The CDR3 DNA is TGTGCCAGCAGTCGGACCGGGAGGGCCCCAGATACGCAGTATTTT. The rearrangement uses TRBV6-4 and TRBJ2-3; 8 bases map to TRBD2. Germline V gene data show CDR1 as MRHNA and CDR2 as SNTAGT. Losses at the gene ends were 5 bases for V and 4 bases for J; bases not matched to a gene: 8. This CDR3 contains 15 residues.

Worth noting for this clone: One junction end does not reproduce the germline sequence, and a read error may be involved. The rearrangement uses TRBV7-7 and TRBJ2-5; 8 bases are shared with TRBD2. CDR3 length equals 15 residues. Germline values: CDR1 SSHAT, CDR2 FNYEAQ (reference sequence). CDR3 sequence (DNA): TGTGCTAGCAGCTTACAAGCGGGAGTGGTCGAGACCCAGTACTTC. It specifies CASSLQAGVVETQYF.

The J gene is TRBJ2-7, the V gene TRBV11-1, with TRBD2 matching over 11 bases. This CDR3 contains 16 residues. Germline values: CDR1 SGHAT, CDR2 FQDESV (reference sequence). The V segment lost 1 base and the J segment 4 bases; nucleotides outside the gene matches: 6. This CDR3 is CASSLGLAGMTYEQYF. DNA of the CDR3: TGTGCCAGCAGCTTAGGACTAGCGGGAATGACATACGAGCAGTACTTC.

The V gene is TRBV10-1, the J gene TRBJ2-4; TRBD2 is a possible D gene (5 bases). Germline V gene data show CDR1 as WNHNN and CDR2 as SYGVQD (reference sequence). V was cut by 4 bases and J by 5 bases, with 9 bases left in between. The CDR3 totals 13 residues. This chain's CDR3 is CASSGGSENIQYF. As DNA, the CDR3 is TGCGCCAGCAGTGGCGGGTCAGAAAACATTCAGTACTTC.

The chain uses TRBV6-6 and TRBJ1-1; D gene ambiguous. V was pared by 5 bases and J by 3 bases, with 10 bases between. Germline V gives CDR1 MNHNY, CDR2 SVGAGI (reference sequence). The CDR3 extends over 13 amino acids. The CDR3 loop is CASSLITDTEAFF. The CDR3 DNA sequence: TGTGCCAGCAGTCTGATTACAGACACTGAAGCTTTCTTT.

V gene TRBV6-4 combines with J gene TRBJ2-3; D might be TRBD1 (6 bases). Germline loops: CDR1 MRHNA, CDR2 SNTAGT. Between the trimmed V and J ends, which lost 5 bases and 3 bases, there was a span of 9 bases. The CDR3 consists of 13 residues. The CDR3 DNA sequence: TGTGCCAGCAGTCCCCAGGGGACAGATACGCAGTATTTT. Its translation is CASSPQGTDTQYF.

V gene TRBV14 combines with J gene TRBJ2-3, with TRBD1 matching 9 bases. The V and J ends lost 1 base and 3 bases, in that order; junction bases with no gene match: 5. The CDR3 is 16 residues long. Germline CDR1 reads SGHDN; CDR2 reads FVKESK. Here the CDR3 reads CASSQGGQGWTDTQYF. CDR3 coding DNA: TGTGCCAGCAGCCAAGGAGGACAGGGGTGGACAGATACGCAGTATTTT.

The rearrangement uses TRBV6-6 and TRBJ1-5; 9 bases are shared with TRBD1. With 10 bases clipped from V and 6 bases from J, the junction kept 7 bases outside the gene matches. Germline V gene data show CDR1 as MNHNY and CDR2 as SVGAGI (reference sequence). This CDR3 has 13 residues. The CDR3 DNA sequence: TGTGCCACTTACAGGGGGCAGGGTCAGCCCCAGCATTTT. Translated, it gives CATYRGQGQPQHF.